The T cell receptor beta chain described here comes from a study of blood T cell repertoires in COVID-19 (dated by TCRdb to 2019 to 2021). Broadly, across the study: Samples from collaborators originated in the United States, Italy and Spain and spanned both the acute and convalescent phases of COVID-19. The prospective study material was composed of cDNA or gDNA derived from T cells, B-cell-depleted T cells, or PBMCs. Deeply sampled blood TCRbeta repertoires from subjects exposed to, actively infected with, or recovered from COVID-19 were included in the dataset. The repertoires were released in a freely available public database intended as a resource for research on the immune response to SARS-CoV-2. The samples were drawn from two sources: the first 160 participants of the ongoing ImmuneRACE study, and approximately 1,300 subjects contributed by 6 global collaborators. Sample metadata almost always included a de-identified subject ID, COVID-19 status, age in years and sex. Where HLA class I and class II types were available, the types were taken from metadata supplied by the sample provider, not from assay-based typing. General findings and caveats noted by the study authors: Clinical and demographic metadata were provided uncurated, with the amount varying by source and participant.

Of note for this clone: The antigen this receptor binds is unknown. No much larger clonotype is one base removed from it; base qualities were not supplied.

TCRbeta CDR3 regions were amplified from genomic DNA using the immunoSEQ Assay, a bias-controlled multiplex PCR. Under the source paper's analysis protocol: Within the assay, amplification of reference gene primers was used to estimate how many nucleated cells each sample contained. To quantify the absolute abundance of each unique TCRbeta CDR3 rearrangement, sequence reads were collapsed and filtered. For each sample, productive Simpson clonality was calculated by taking the square root of Simpson's diversity index across productive rearrangements. The table comes from immuneACCESS by way of TCRdb, which keeps in-frame sequences with V and J called. Part of the clones is missing from these tables; in studies checked, under half for an unresolved V gene and the rest for unknown reasons. The DNA gave D and trimming, while V, J and clone size come from that table. Recorded for this sample are over 200,000 clones; around 84% of them occurred a single time. Together, the top ten hold roughly a sixth of the sample.

From the cysteine through the phenylalanine, the CDR3 covers 15 amino acids. Only the CDR3 DNA is retained, 45 bases long and in frame from the first base. Relative to germline, V is 3 bases shorter and J is 0 bases shorter, with 11 bases between their ends. CDR1 and CDR2, looked up from the germline V gene, are SGHNT and YENEEA. Participants in the prospective study were aged 18 to 89 years, lived in some 24 United States geographic areas, and enrolled through a virtual design. In the prospective study, cohorts were assigned on the basis of participant-reported clinical history obtained from a screening survey and a study questionnaire. Recovered participants in ImmuneRACE Cohort 3 were defined by two consecutive negative NP/OP PCR tests, clearance by a healthcare professional, or resolution of symptoms. In the prospective study, whole blood, serum and a nasopharyngeal or oropharyngeal swab were collected from each participant by mobile phlebotomists. Prospective study participants could optionally give additional blood draws and questionnaires over a roughly 2-month period. Before DNA extraction, prospective study blood samples were shipped either frozen or at room temperature.

Sequences were obtained from PBMCs or T cells enriched from blood (not recorded which). The sequence was collected from a man aged 35-49 years who had recovered from COVID-19. In this chain, TRBV11-3 is recombined with TRBJ1-1; D gene: possibly TRBD1, on 5 matching bases. The sequenced DNA: TGTGCCAGCAGCTTCAGACAGAAGCTGAACACTGAAGCTTTCTTT. Its translation is CASSFRQKLNTEAFF.